This entry lists 11 T cell receptor beta chains sequenced from one sample in a study of blood T cells in healthy people across ages. Together with a sample-barcoded 5' primer, a J-beta primer mix was included in a second PCR lasting roughly 7 to 11 cycles. TCRdb re-called the 5' RACE reads through MiXCR, storing one row per CDR3 protein. The table shows around 500,000 distinct CDR3 sequences, with about 25% occurring only once. The same sample was also used in a study of T cells of mothers and their children.

Sequences were obtained from blood. The receptors come from a boy between 2 and 10 years old in good health.

This chain joins TRBV6-5 and TRBJ1-2; no firm D call. The CDR3 runs 15 residues. V shed 2 bases and J shed 5 bases, with 15 bases lying between them. The germline V gene encodes CDR1 MNHEY and CDR2 SVGAGI. The CDR3 protein is CASSYGLRARYGYTF. CDR3 coding DNA: TGTGCCAGCAGTTACGGTCTCCGCGCCAGATATGGCTACACCTTC.

Concerning this clonotype itself: The conserved closing phenylalanine or tryptophan is absent in this CDR3, likely reflecting a read error. The rearrangement links TRBV6-5 to TRBJ1-2; D uncertain. Trimming took 0 bases from V and 5 from J, leaving 16 bases between them. Germline values: CDR1 MNHEY, CDR2 SVGAGI. CDR3 length equals 16 residues. The CDR3 DNA is TGTGCCAGCAGTTACTCGGAAGGGCAGTTCGATTATGGCTACACCCTC. Amino acid sequence: CASSYSEGQFDYGYTL.

The rearrangement joins TRBV9 to TRBJ2-3; D gene unclear. V was trimmed by 1 base and J by 0 bases, leaving 6 bases between them. Germline V CDR1 and CDR2: SGDLS, YYNGEE. CDR3 length equals 14 residues. In nucleotides, the CDR3 is TGTGCCAGCAGCGTATTAAGAAGCACAGATACGCAGTATTTT. Amino acids: CASSVLRSTDTQYF. The full variable domain, with the rest looked up from reference TRBV9 and TRBJ2-3, is DSGVTQTPKHLITATGQRVTLRCSPRSGDLSVYWYQQSLDQGLQFLIQYYNGEERAKGNILERFSAQQFPDLHSELNLSSLELGDSALYFCASSVLRSTDTQYFGPGTRLTVL.

The chain couples TRBV29-1 to TRBJ2-5; possible D gene TRBD1, 5 bases. The CDR3 has 14 amino acids. In germline, CDR1 is SQVTM, CDR2 ANQGSEA. V was pared by 3 bases and J by 1 base, with 12 bases between. CDR3 amino acids: CSVEWSGPQETQYF. Written as DNA, the CDR3 is TGCAGCGTTGAGTGGTCAGGGCCCCAAGAGACCCAGTACTTC.

This clonotype was observed many times. The J gene is TRBJ1-5, the V gene TRBV12-3 or TRBV12-4, with TRBD1 matching 8 bases. There are 16 residues in the CDR3. The ends lost 5 bases at V and 3 bases at J; junction bases unmatched: 9. As DNA, the CDR3 is TGTGCCAGCAGTCCGCCGGGACAGGTGTTCAATCAGCCCCAGCATTTT. This encodes CASSPPGQVFNQPQHF.

Notes on this clonotype: A junction boundary mismatches the germline segment, possibly from a read error. V gene TRBV20-1 combines with J gene TRBJ2-1; a possible D gene is TRBD2 (5 bases). Per the germline V gene, CDR1 is DFQATT and CDR2 is SNEGSKA (reference sequence). CDR3 length: 13 amino acids. In nucleotides, the CDR3 is TGCAGTGCTAGAGGGGTTAGCTGGGAGACCCAGTACTTT. Protein sequence: CSARGVSWETQYF.

This sequence joins TRBV5-1 and TRBJ2-7; TRBD1 might be the D (5 bases). Germline V gene data show CDR1 as SGHRS and CDR2 as YFSETQ. Trimming shortened V by 0 bases and J by 6 bases, and 16 bases separated the two germline ends. This CDR3 region has 15 residues. This chain's CDR3 is CASSLVAGNSGEQYV. In DNA, the CDR3 is TGCGCCAGCAGCTTGGTCGCAGGGAATTCCGGCGAGCAGTACGTC.

This chain links TRBV20-1 with TRBJ2-3, with D possibly TRBD2 on 6 matching bases. The CDR3 is 15 residues long. The V and J ends lost 0 bases and 3 bases respectively, with 13 bases between them. Germline V gene sequence: CDR1 DFQATT, CDR2 SNEGSKA (reference sequence). CDR3 sequence (DNA): TGCAGTGCTAGAGATCCGGGGGAATGGACAGATACGCAGTATTTT. Translation gives CSARDPGEWTDTQYF.

This clonotype was recorded a few times. V usage is TRBV5-1 and J usage is TRBJ1-4; perhaps TRBD1 as D (6 bases). Germline assignment: CDR1 SGHRS and CDR2 YFSETQ. CDR3 size: 15 residues. V lost 4 bases and J 0 bases, leaving 10 bases between the germline ends. CDR3 protein: CASSAYRATNEKLFF. The CDR3 bases are TGCGCCAGCAGCGCCTACAGGGCAACTAATGAAAAACTGTTTTTT.

This clonotype has more than one count but fewer than ten. CDR3 in amino acids: CASSSTGARNEQFF. CDR3 DNA: TGCGCCAGCAGCTCGACAGGGGCAAGGAATGAGCAGTTCTTC. The chain links TRBV5-1 to TRBJ2-1; 8 nucleotides align to TRBD1. V gave up 3 bases and J gave up 7 bases; unmatched junction bases: 6. There are 14 residues in the CDR3. CDR1 is SGHRS, CDR2 YFSETQ, per germline.

The table lists this clonotype with many counts. This chain links TRBV29-1 with TRBJ2-5; D tentatively reads TRBD1 or TRBD2 (5 bases each). Trimming took 4 bases from V and 3 from J, leaving 15 bases between them. Per germline, CDR1 SQVTM and CDR2 ANQGSEA. This CDR3 spans 14 amino acids. The CDR3 spells CSVVGGGAKETQYF. CDR3 DNA sequence: TGCAGCGTTGTTGGTGGGGGAGCCAAAGAGACCCAGTACTTC.